The 23 T cell receptor beta chains listed next were all sequenced from one sample in a study of blood T cells in healthy people across ages. A J-beta primer mix and a sample-barcoded 5' primer were used in a second PCR of about 7 to 12 cycles. TCRdb passed the 5' RACE reads through MiXCR, listing each CDR3 protein once. The repertoire holds about 620,000 distinct CDR3 sequences, with about 50% as singletons. Sequenced sample: blood. Receptors were obtained from a woman older than 75 in good health.

In regard to this clonotype: A much larger clone sits a single nucleotide away, making a read error possible. The chain recombines TRBV7-9 with TRBJ2-5, with D maybe TRBD2 (5 bases). The tail of the sequence fits TRBJ2-1 better, so the J call may be wrong. Germline CDR1 and CDR2: SEHNR and FQNEAQ (reference sequence). The CDR3 sequence is 15 residues long. The CDR3 reads CASSLDGGVQETQFF. The CDR3 DNA follows: TGTGCCAGCAGCTTAGACGGAGGAGTGCAAGAGACCCAGTTCTTC.

This clonotype was seen only a few times. It may be a read error: a sequence one base away is much more abundant. This chain uses TRBV29-1 with TRBJ2-5, with D possibly TRBD1 on 5 matching bases. The CDR3 extends over 12 amino acids. V dropped 3 bases and J dropped 11 bases, with 16 bases sitting between them. Germline values: CDR1 SQVTM, CDR2 ANQGSEA. In DNA form, the CDR3 reads TGCAGCGTTGATGGTCAGGGATCGAGGCAGTACTTC. Protein product: CSVDGQGSRQYF.

As for this clonotype: One base away lies a much larger clone, so this may be a sequencing read error. The gene calls are TRBV20-1 and TRBJ1-1; D is undetermined. Germline-derived CDR1 and CDR2 are DFQATT and SNEGSKA (reference sequence). CDR3 length: 12 residues. V dropped 2 bases and J dropped 1 base, with 5 bases sitting between them. CDR3 protein: CSARLGNTEAFF. The DNA for the CDR3 is TGCAGTGCTAGACTAGGGAACACTGAAGCTTTCTTT.

This clonotype was recorded at least ten times. The chain combines TRBV12-3 or TRBV12-4 with TRBJ2-1; D might be TRBD2 (6 bases). The CDR3 totals 13 residues. Trimming pared 0 bases from V and 8 bases from J, leaving 8 bases between. The CDR3 loop is CASSLAGRHEQFF. The CDR3 DNA sequence: TGTGCCAGCAGTTTAGCGGGGAGGCATGAGCAGTTCTTC.

This clonotype was observed many times. This sequence joins TRBV9 and TRBJ2-5; a weak D match, TRBD2 (5 bases). CDR1 SGDLS and CDR2 YYNGEE come from the germline V gene. This CDR3 region has 16 residues. V shed 0 bases and J shed 0 bases, with 12 bases lying between them. CDR3 loop: CASSVEAHGNQETQYF. The DNA for the CDR3 is TGTGCCAGCAGCGTAGAGGCTCACGGGAACCAAGAGACCCAGTACTTC.

The chain links TRBV6-2 or TRBV6-3 to TRBJ2-5; no firm D call. Germline V gene sequence: CDR1 MNHEY, CDR2 SVGEGT. This CDR3 comprises 13 residues. V was pared by 6 bases and J by 5 bases, with 13 bases between. This CDR3 reads CASRLQGRETQYF. The CDR3 DNA reads as TGTGCCAGCAGACTACAAGGTCGCGAGACCCAGTACTTC.

This chain connects TRBV5-1 to TRBJ2-7, with D maybe TRBD1 (5 bases). CDR1 is SGHRS and CDR2 is YFSETQ in the germline V gene. There are 16 residues in the CDR3. The V and J ends lost 0 bases and 0 bases respectively, with 13 bases between them. The CDR3 spells CASSLVVVGASYEQYF. CDR3 in DNA: TGCGCCAGCAGCTTGGTAGTTGTAGGGGCCTCCTACGAGCAGTACTTC.

This clonotype occurred a few times. V usage is TRBV12-3 or TRBV12-4 and J usage is TRBJ2-7; D unresolved. The V end lost 1 base, the J end lost 3 bases, and 10 bases lay between the germline ends. This CDR3 region has 14 residues. CDR3 bases: TGTGCCAGCAGTTTAGTAGTGACGAACTACGAGCAGTACTTC. It yields the protein CASSLVVTNYEQYF.

This clonotype was observed a single time. A much larger clone is a single base away; this may be a read error. This chain connects TRBV12-3 or TRBV12-4 to TRBJ2-4; possible D gene TRBD2, 6 bases. The V gene lost 2 bases and the J gene lost 15 bases, with 20 bases spanning the gap. The CDR3 covers 14 residues. CDR3 bases: TGTGCCAGCAGTTTAAGGGAGGACTCCTACGAGCGGTACTTC. It encodes CASSLREDSYERYF.

J is TRBJ2-1 and V is TRBV12-3 or TRBV12-4, with 12 bases that match TRBD1. After removal of 6 bases from V and 6 bases from J, the junction contained 6 bases not matched to a gene. There are 15 residues in the CDR3. As DNA, the CDR3 is TGTGCCAGCAGCCGGGACAGGGGGCTTGGCAATGAGCAGTTCTTC. As protein: CASSRDRGLGNEQFF.

This clonotype was seen more than once but under ten times. The rearrangement links TRBV5-1 to TRBJ2-5; a weak D match, TRBD1 (6 bases). This CDR3 region has 14 residues. V dropped 5 bases and J dropped 2 bases, with 13 bases sitting between them. Germline V gene lookup returns CDR1 SGHRS and CDR2 YFSETQ. CDR3 coding DNA: TGCGCCAGCAGTAGTGGGGACACTCAAGAGACCCAGTACTTC. Its translation: CASSSGDTQETQYF.

The rearrangement uses TRBV15 and TRBJ2-5; TRBD1 agrees at 7 bases. Judging by the DNA end, TRBJ2-7 fits better; the J call may be wrong. The CDR3 has 14 residues. Per the germline V gene, CDR1 is LNHNV and CDR2 is YYDKDF (reference sequence). The CDR3 DNA reads as TGTGCCACCAGCAGAGTGAACAGGGGCGTCGAGCAGTACTTC. Encoded protein: CATSRVNRGVEQYF.

V usage is TRBV4-1 and J usage is TRBJ1-1; TRBD1 agrees at 7 bases. Germline V CDR1 and CDR2: MGHRA, YSYEKL. This CDR3 has 11 residues. J was trimmed by 8 bases and V by 5 bases; bases with no gene match: 2. The CDR3 DNA reads TGCGCCAGCAGCTCAGGGGGGGAAGCTTTCTTT. Its translation: CASSSGGEAFF.

CDR3 in amino acids: CSAREQPTGEQFF. The CDR3 bases are TGCAGTGCTAGAGAGCAGCCGACTGGGGAGCAGTTCTTC. This chain connects TRBV20-1 to TRBJ2-1, with D unclear. V was clipped by 0 bases and J by 10 bases, with 13 bases between them. Germline V gives CDR1 DFQATT, CDR2 SNEGSKA (reference sequence). The CDR3 totals 13 residues.

As to this clonotype: A much larger clone lies one base from this, so it may be a read error. This chain links TRBV7-8 with TRBJ2-5; possibly TRBD1 for D (5 bases). CDR1 SGHVS and CDR2 FQNEAQ come from the germline V gene. V lost 4 bases, J lost 11 bases, and 23 bases lay in between. The CDR3 has 15 amino acids. In DNA form, the CDR3 reads TGTGCCAGCAGCTCTCACCTTGGGGCCTACAATGAGCAGTACTTC. This sequence encodes CASSSHLGAYNEQYF.

The J gene is TRBJ1-2, the V gene TRBV30; D is possibly TRBD1 (5 bases). Per the germline V gene, CDR1 is GTSNPN and CDR2 is SVGIG (reference sequence). V was shortened by 5 bases and J by 8 bases, with 12 bases between the two germline ends. CDR3 size: 11 residues. In nucleotides, the CDR3 is TGTGCCTGGGCAGGGCGGACGGGCTACACCTTC. Translation gives CAWAGRTGYTF.

V is TRBV7-9 and J is TRBJ2-1, with a possible D match to TRBD2 (6 bases). Germline CDR1 reads SEHNR; CDR2 reads FQNEAQ (reference sequence). This CDR3 has 15 residues. The V and J ends lost 5 bases and 4 bases respectively, with 15 bases between them. CDR3 bases: TGTGCCAGCAGCAAGACTAGTATTTCATACAATGAGCAGTTCTTC. Protein product: CASSKTSISYNEQFF.

This clonotype was counted only a few times. This sequence joins TRBV27 and TRBJ2-3, with no clear D. Germline V gene data show CDR1 as MNHEY and CDR2 as SMNVEV (reference sequence). Trimming took 10 bases from V and 1 from J, leaving 15 bases between them. The CDR3 sequence is 14 residues long. The CDR3 DNA reads as TGTGCCACCCGGGCGATGGTCGGCACAGATACGCAGTATTTT. Translating gives CATRAMVGTDTQYF.

This clonotype was seen repeatedly, ten times or more. The V call is TRBV12-3 or TRBV12-4, the J call TRBJ2-7; 10 nucleotides match TRBD2. The junction had 2 bases not matched to a gene; V was cut back by 3 bases and J by 0 bases. The CDR3 totals 15 residues. The CDR3 is CASSFPSGGSYEQYF. DNA of the CDR3: TGTGCCAGCAGTTTTCCTAGCGGGGGCTCCTACGAGCAGTACTTC.

This clonotype was found many times. V usage is TRBV5-1 and J usage is TRBJ2-1; 7 nucleotides align to TRBD1. The CDR3 covers 13 residues. V was clipped by 3 bases and J by 7 bases; unmatched bases: 4. The germline gives CDR1 SGHRS, CDR2 YFSETQ. In DNA, the CDR3 is TGCGCCAGCAGCTCATTACAGGGGAATGAGCAGTTCTTC. It is translated as CASSSLQGNEQFF.

The chain carries TRBV29-1 and TRBJ2-3; 9 bases line up with TRBD1. Trimming cost V 3 bases and J 5 bases; bases outside gene matches: 12. Germline-derived CDR1 and CDR2 are SQVTM and ANQGSEA. The CDR3 spans 16 residues. The CDR3 sequence: CSVDRRDRALEDTQYF. CDR3 DNA: TGCAGCGTTGACCGACGGGACAGGGCATTAGAAGATACGCAGTATTTT.

This clonotype was recorded only once. This chain links TRBV29-1 with TRBJ2-5, with 13 bases matching TRBD2. This CDR3 has 17 residues. J gave up 2 bases and V 7 bases, and 13 bases lay outside the gene matches. Germline assignment: CDR1 SQVTM and CDR2 ANQGSEA. DNA of the CDR3: TGCAGCGCCGGGAAGGGACTAGCGGGGTCCCCACAAGAGACCCAGTACTTC. Translation: CSAGKGLAGSPQETQYF.

About this clonotype: A single base separates this from a much larger clone, so it may be a read error. The chain combines TRBV27 with TRBJ2-1; 7 bases are a match to TRBD1. The germline V gene has CDR1 MNHEY and CDR2 SMNVEV (reference sequence). V shed 7 bases and J 5 bases; nucleotides not matched to a gene: 8. The CDR3 consists of 14 residues. In DNA form, the CDR3 reads TGTGCCAGCACTCCGGGACAGTACCACAATGAGCAGTTCTTC. The encoded protein is CASTPGQYHNEQFF.